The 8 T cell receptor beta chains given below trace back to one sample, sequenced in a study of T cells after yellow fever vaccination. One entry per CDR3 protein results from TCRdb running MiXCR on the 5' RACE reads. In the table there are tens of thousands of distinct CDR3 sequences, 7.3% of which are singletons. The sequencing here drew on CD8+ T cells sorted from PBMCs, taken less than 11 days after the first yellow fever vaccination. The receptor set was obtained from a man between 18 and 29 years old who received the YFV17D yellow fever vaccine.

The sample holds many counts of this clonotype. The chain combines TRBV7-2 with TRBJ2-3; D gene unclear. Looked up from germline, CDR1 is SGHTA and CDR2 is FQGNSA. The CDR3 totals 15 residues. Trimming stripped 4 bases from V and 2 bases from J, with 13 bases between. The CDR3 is CASSSPHETTDTQYF. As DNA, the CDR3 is TGTGCCAGCAGCTCCCCCCATGAGACCACAGATACGCAGTATTTT.

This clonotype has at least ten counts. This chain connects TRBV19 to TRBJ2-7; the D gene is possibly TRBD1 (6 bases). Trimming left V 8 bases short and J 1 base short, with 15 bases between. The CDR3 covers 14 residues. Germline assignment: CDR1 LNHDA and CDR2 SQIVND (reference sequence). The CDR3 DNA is TGTGCCAGTTCCTCCGGGACATTGTCCTACGAGCAGTACTTC. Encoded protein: CASSSGTLSYEQYF.

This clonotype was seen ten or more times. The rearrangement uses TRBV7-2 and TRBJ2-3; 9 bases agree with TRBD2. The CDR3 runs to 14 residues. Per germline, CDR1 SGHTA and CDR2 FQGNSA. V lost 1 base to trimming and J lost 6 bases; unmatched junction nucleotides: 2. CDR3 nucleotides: TGTGCCAGCAGCTTAGGCGGGGGGGGGGATACGCAGTATTTT. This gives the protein CASSLGGGGDTQYF.

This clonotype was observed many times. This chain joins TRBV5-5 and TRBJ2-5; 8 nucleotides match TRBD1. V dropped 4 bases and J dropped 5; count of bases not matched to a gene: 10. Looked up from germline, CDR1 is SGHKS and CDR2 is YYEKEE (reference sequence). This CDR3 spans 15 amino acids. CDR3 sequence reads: CASSVLTGAGETQYF. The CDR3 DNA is TGTGCCAGCAGCGTACTGACAGGGGCAGGGGAGACCCAGTACTTC.

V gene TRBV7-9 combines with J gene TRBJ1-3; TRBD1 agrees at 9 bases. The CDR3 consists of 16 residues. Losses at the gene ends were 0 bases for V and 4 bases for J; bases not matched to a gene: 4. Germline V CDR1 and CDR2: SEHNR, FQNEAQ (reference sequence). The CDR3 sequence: CASSLAKTGGGNTIYF. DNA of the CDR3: TGTGCCAGCAGCTTAGCGAAGACAGGGGGAGGAAACACCATATATTTT.

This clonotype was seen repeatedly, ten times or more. CDR3 residues: CASSSTLDFADTQYF. DNA of the CDR3: TGTGCCAGCAGCAGTACATTGGACTTCGCAGATACGCAGTATTTT. The gene calls are TRBV3-1 and TRBJ2-3; D may be TRBD2 (5 bases). Trimming removed 5 bases at V and 4 bases at J, with 16 bases between. CDR1 is LGHDT and CDR2 is YNNKEL in the germline V gene (reference sequence). The CDR3 is made up of 15 amino acids.

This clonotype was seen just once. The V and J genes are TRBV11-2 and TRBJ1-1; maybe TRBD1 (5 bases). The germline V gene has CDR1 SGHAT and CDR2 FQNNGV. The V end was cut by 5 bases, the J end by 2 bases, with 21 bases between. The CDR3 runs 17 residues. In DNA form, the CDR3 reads TGTGCCAGCAGCCCCTTTCCCCGGGACCGAATCAACACTGAAGCTTTCTTT. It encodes CASSPFPRDRINTEAFF.

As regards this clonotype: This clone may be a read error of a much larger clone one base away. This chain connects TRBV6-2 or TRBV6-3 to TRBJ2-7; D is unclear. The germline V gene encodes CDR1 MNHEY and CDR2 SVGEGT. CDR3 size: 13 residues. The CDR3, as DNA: TGTGTCAGCAAGGGCAGACGCTCCTACGAGCAGTACTTC. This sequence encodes CVSKGRRSYEQYF.